One and the same sample provided the 20 T cell receptor beta chains below, sequenced in a study of graft-versus-host responses after intestinal transplantation. The assay was immunoSEQ multiplex PCR, and TCRdb's table has in-frame clones only and misses some. Altogether over 100,000 clones are present, around 90% being singletons, with the ten largest covering approximately 0.25%. These TCRs' antigens remain unknown. Here the sequenced sample was unstimulated CD4+ T cells sorted from spleen or lymph node cells, taken before transplant. Receptor source: a human donor who was the organ donor for an intestinal transplant.

Worth noting for this clone: Additional DNA sequences in this sample encode the identical CDR3. The V call is TRBV6-1, the J call TRBJ2-3, with D possibly matching TRBD2 (7 bases). Germline V gene sequence: CDR1 MNHNS, CDR2 SASEGT. CDR3 length: 17 residues. The V and J ends lost 4 bases and 11 bases respectively, with 28 bases between them. The CDR3 sequence: CASSAPIALAVGGRQYF. The CDR3 nucleotides read TGTGCCAGCAGTGCCCCTATAGCGCTAGCGGTGGGGGGGCGGCAGTATTTT.

V is TRBV30 and J is TRBJ2-5; D might be TRBD2 (6 bases). V lost 0 bases, J lost 5 bases, and 13 bases lay in between. Germline assignment: CDR1 GTSNPN and CDR2 SVGIG (reference sequence). The length of the CDR3 is 14 residues. The CDR3 spells CAWSVRVGGETQYF. The CDR3 DNA reads TGTGCCTGGAGTGTACGTGTTGGGGGGGAGACCCAGTACTTC. Drawing the rest from reference TRBV30 and TRBJ2-5, the complete variable domain is SQTIHQWPATLVQPVGSPLSLECTVEGTSNPNLYWYRQAAGRGLQLLFYSVGIGQISSEVPQNLSASRPQDRQFILSSKKLLLSDSGFYLCAWSVRVGGETQYFGPGTRLLVL.

The chain joins TRBV6-6 to TRBJ2-7, with 9 positions matching TRBD2. CDR1 MNHNY and CDR2 SVGAGI come from the germline V gene (reference sequence). This CDR3 is built from 14 residues. V trimming: 7 bases; J trimming: 6 bases; junction bases outside the gene matches: 10. In nucleotides, the CDR3 is TGTGCCAGCAATCCTAGGCGGGAGGGGGGCGAGCAGTACTTC. Translated: CASNPRREGGEQYF.

The chain joins TRBV7-8 to TRBJ1-2; maybe TRBD1 (6 bases). The CDR3 length is 17 residues. Germline values: CDR1 SGHVS, CDR2 FQNEAQ. Deletions cut 2 bases from V and 1 base from J, with 17 bases between. This chain's CDR3 is CASSLRDRLSNNYGYTF. CDR3 DNA sequence: TGTGCCAGCAGCTTACGCGACAGGCTATCCAATAACTATGGCTACACCTTC. The full variable domain, its missing parts supplied by reference TRBV7-8 and TRBJ1-2, is GAGVSQSPRYKVAKRGQDVALRCDPISGHVSLFWYQQALGQGPEFLTYFQNEAQLDKSGLPSDRFFAERPEGSVSTLKIQRTQQEDSAVYLCASSLRDRLSNNYGYTFGSGTRLTVV.

This chain uses TRBV2 with TRBJ1-4, with D perhaps TRBD1 (6 bases). CDR3 length equals 14 residues. V was clipped by 3 bases and J by 4 bases, with 9 bases between them. The germline V gene encodes CDR1 SNHLY and CDR2 FYNNEI. The chain's CDR3 is CASSDRGFNEKLFF. CDR3 DNA sequence: TGTGCCAGCAGTGACAGGGGCTTTAATGAAAAACTGTTTTTT.

This chain links TRBV25-1 with TRBJ2-6; the D is unclear. The CDR3 spans 17 residues. CDR1 is MGHDK and CDR2 is SYGVNS in the germline V gene. V dropped 1 base and J dropped 2 bases, with 12 bases sitting between them. The CDR3 nucleotides read TGTGCCAGCAGTGAATCTATAGGGTTTGCTGGGGCCAACGTCCTGACTTTC. Translated: CASSESIGFAGANVLTF.

The chain couples TRBV15 to TRBJ2-5, with D possibly called TRBD1 or TRBD2 (5 bases each). Germline lookup yields CDR1 LNHNV and CDR2 YYDKDF (reference sequence). There are 15 residues in the CDR3. V was cut by 0 bases and J by 2 bases, with 10 bases left in between. The CDR3 region has the DNA TGTGCCACCAGCAGAGATCGGGACCCGCAAGAGACCCAGTACTTC. This codes for CATSRDRDPQETQYF.

The V gene is TRBV2, the J gene TRBJ2-1, with 9 bases matching TRBD2. V gave up 10 bases and J gave up 10 bases; unmatched junction bases: 17. Germline CDR1 SNHLY, CDR2 FYNNEI. This CDR3 has 15 residues. The CDR3 spells CATRGGSGRNGEQFF. The DNA of the CDR3 is TGTGCCACCAGGGGGGGTAGCGGGAGAAATGGAGAGCAGTTCTTC.

The J gene is TRBJ2-7, the V gene TRBV7-9, with D maybe TRBD2 (6 bases). V lost 1 base, J lost 2 bases, and 12 bases lay in between. The CDR3 totals 15 residues. Germline V lookup: CDR1 SEHNR, CDR2 FQNEAQ (reference sequence). CDR3: CASSLGLATTYEQYF. CDR3 bases: TGTGCCAGCAGCTTAGGGCTAGCGACTACCTACGAGCAGTACTTC.

The chain is built from TRBV6-5 and TRBJ1-1; TRBD1 is a possible D gene (5 bases). Germline V gives CDR1 MNHEY, CDR2 SVGAGI. The V end was cut by 5 bases, the J end by 4 bases, with 8 bases between. The CDR3 is 12 residues long. The CDR3 loop reads CASSRDGTEAFF. CDR3 DNA: TGTGCCAGCAGTCGGGACGGCACTGAAGCTTTCTTT.

The CDR3 bases are TGTGCCACCAGCAGCCTGGACAGGGGGCTTGATCAGCCCCAGCATTTT. Translating gives CATSSLDRGLDQPQHF. The rearrangement uses TRBV15 and TRBJ1-5; 11 bases map to TRBD1. Germline values: CDR1 LNHNV, CDR2 YYDKDF (reference sequence). V trimming: 3 bases; J trimming: 5 bases; junction bases outside the gene matches: 6. The CDR3 runs to 16 residues.

This clone came up once. The chain has TRBV7-2 and TRBJ2-1; 9 positions agree with TRBD2. The CDR3 length is 15 residues. J lost 7 bases, V lost 0 bases, and 4 bases had no gene match. Germline V gene data show CDR1 as SGHTA and CDR2 as FQGNSA. The CDR3 DNA is TGTGCCAGCAGCTTAGCGGCTAGCGGGATAAATGAGCAGTTCTTC. Protein sequence: CASSLAASGINEQFF.

This chain connects TRBV30 to TRBJ1-4; TRBD1 aligns across 8 bases. Per the germline V gene, CDR1 is GTSNPN and CDR2 is SVGIG (reference sequence). The CDR3 is 15 residues long. The V and J ends lost 1 base and 4 bases, in that order; junction bases with no gene match: 5. The CDR3, as DNA: TGTGCCTGGAGTGGAGAGACAGGGGATAATGAAAAACTGTTTTTT. It encodes CAWSGETGDNEKLFF.

The chain combines TRBV7-8 with TRBJ2-5; 7 bases fit TRBD1. J gave up 7 bases and V 5 bases, and 19 bases lay outside the gene matches. Looked up from germline, CDR1 is SGHVS and CDR2 is FQNEAQ. There are 17 residues in the CDR3. The CDR3 loop is CASSPPWQGVVSATQYF. CDR3 nucleotides: TGTGCCAGCAGCCCCCCGTGGCAGGGGGTCGTCTCGGCGACCCAGTACTTC.

The genes are TRBV6-5 and TRBJ1-2; D unresolved. Per germline, CDR1 MNHEY and CDR2 SVGAGI. Between the trimmed V and J ends, which lost 2 bases and 4 bases, there was a span of 8 bases. The CDR3 loop spans 13 amino acids. The CDR3 protein is CASSYKTPYGYTF. CDR3 coding DNA: TGTGCCAGCAGTTACAAGACGCCCTATGGCTACACCTTC.

The CDR3 sequence is CASRKNTGGSYNEQFF. The CDR3 DNA is TGTGCCAGCAGGAAAAATACAGGGGGCTCCTACAATGAGCAGTTCTTC. This sequence joins TRBV6-6 and TRBJ2-1; 8 bases align to TRBD1. This CDR3 comprises 16 residues. Germline V CDR1 and CDR2: MNHNY, SVGAGI (reference sequence). V shed 6 bases, J shed 0 bases, and the junction held 7 bases outside the gene matches.

The rearrangement links TRBV29-1 to TRBJ2-1; 13 nucleotides align to TRBD2. Germline CDR1 reads SQVTM; CDR2 reads ANQGSEA. The length of the CDR3 is 14 residues. V shed 5 bases, J shed 5 bases, and the junction held 3 bases outside the gene matches. CDR3 nucleotides: TGCAGCGTTCGGACTAGCGGGAGAAACAATGAGCAGTTCTTC. Translated, it gives CSVRTSGRNNEQFF.

The genes are TRBV6-5 and TRBJ2-7; 10 bases map to TRBD2. V lost 8 bases and J lost 5; bases outside the gene matches: 6. The CDR3 loop spans 13 amino acids. CDR1 is MNHEY and CDR2 is SVGAGI in the germline V gene. The CDR3 DNA sequence: TGTGCCAGCCGGGCTAGCGGGAGTCACGAGCAGTACTTC. It encodes CASRASGSHEQYF.

On this clone: Other DNA sequences in the sample encode the same CDR3. V is TRBV10-3 and J is TRBJ1-4, with no clear D. V shed 2 bases and J shed 0 bases, with 7 bases lying between them. Germline loops: CDR1 ENHRY, CDR2 SYGVKD. CDR3 length: 15 amino acids. This CDR3 is CAISEGGATNEKLFF. For the CDR3, the DNA is TGTGCCATCAGTGAGGGCGGTGCAACTAATGAAAAACTGTTTTTT.

The V call is TRBV5-1, the J call TRBJ1-4; possible D gene TRBD1, 5 bases. The CDR3 is 13 residues long. In germline, CDR1 is SGHRS, CDR2 YFSETQ. V lost 0 bases and J 6 bases, leaving 6 bases between the germline ends. The chain's CDR3 is CASSLEGHEKLFF. The CDR3, as DNA: TGCGCCAGCAGCTTGGAGGGACATGAAAAACTGTTTTTT.